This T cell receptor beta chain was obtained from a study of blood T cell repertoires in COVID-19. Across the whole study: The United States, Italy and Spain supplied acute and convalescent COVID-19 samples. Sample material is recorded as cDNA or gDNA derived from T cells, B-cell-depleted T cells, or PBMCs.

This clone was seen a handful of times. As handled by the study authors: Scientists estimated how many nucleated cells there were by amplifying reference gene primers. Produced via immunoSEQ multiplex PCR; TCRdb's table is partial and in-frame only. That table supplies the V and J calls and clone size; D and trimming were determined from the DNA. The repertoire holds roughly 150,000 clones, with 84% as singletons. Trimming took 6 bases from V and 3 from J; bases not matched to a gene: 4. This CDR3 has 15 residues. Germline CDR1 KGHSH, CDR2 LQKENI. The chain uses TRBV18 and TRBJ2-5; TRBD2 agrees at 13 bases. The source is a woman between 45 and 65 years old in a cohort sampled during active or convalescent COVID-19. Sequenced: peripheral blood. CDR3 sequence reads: CASSLGLAGEETQYF. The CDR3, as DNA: TGTGCCAGCTCGCTAGGACTAGCGGGGGAAGAGACCCAGTACTTC.